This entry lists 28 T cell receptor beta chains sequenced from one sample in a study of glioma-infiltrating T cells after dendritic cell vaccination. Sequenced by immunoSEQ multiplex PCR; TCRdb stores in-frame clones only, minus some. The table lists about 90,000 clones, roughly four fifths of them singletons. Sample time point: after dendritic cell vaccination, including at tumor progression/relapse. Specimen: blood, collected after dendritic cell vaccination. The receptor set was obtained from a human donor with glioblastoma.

The chain's CDR3 is CASSPLSGASYNEQFF. CDR3 bases: TGCGCCAGCAGCCCACTTAGCGGTGCCTCCTACAATGAGCAGTTCTTC. The chain combines TRBV5-1 with TRBJ2-1, with a possible D match to TRBD2 (6 bases). The CDR3 covers 16 residues. CDR1 is SGHRS, CDR2 YFSETQ, per germline. V shed 4 bases and J shed 0 bases, with 14 bases lying between them. Together with reference TRBV5-1 and TRBJ2-1, the CDR3 gives the full variable domain: KAGVTQTPRYLIKTRGQQVTLSCSPISGHRSVSWYQQTPGQGLQFLFEYFSETQRNKGNFPGRFSGRQFSNSRSEMNVSTLELGDSALYLCASSPLSGASYNEQFFGPGTRLTVL.

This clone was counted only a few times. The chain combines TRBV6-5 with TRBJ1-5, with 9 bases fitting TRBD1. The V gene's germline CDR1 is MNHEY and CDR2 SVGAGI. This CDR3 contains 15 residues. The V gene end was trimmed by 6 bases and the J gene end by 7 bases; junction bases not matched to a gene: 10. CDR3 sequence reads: CASSRRTGEGQPQHF. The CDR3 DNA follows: TGTGCCAGCAGCAGAAGGACAGGGGAAGGCCAGCCCCAGCATTTT.

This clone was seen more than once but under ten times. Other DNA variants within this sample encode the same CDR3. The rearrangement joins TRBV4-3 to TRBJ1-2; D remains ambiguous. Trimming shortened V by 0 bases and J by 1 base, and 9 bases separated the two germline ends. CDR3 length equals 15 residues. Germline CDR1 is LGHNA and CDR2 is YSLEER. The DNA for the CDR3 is TGCGCCAGCAGCCAAGATCGGGGTAGTAACTATGGCTACACCTTC. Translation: CASSQDRGSNYGYTF.

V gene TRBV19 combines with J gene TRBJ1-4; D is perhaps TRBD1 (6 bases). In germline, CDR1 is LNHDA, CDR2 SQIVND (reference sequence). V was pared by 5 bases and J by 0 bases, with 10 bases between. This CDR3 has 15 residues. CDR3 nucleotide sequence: TGTGCCAGTAGTGGTCGACAGGCAACTAATGAAAAACTGTTTTTT. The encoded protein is CASSGRQATNEKLFF.

The CDR3 protein is CASSSSGIYNQPQHF. CDR3 in DNA: TGTGCCAGCAGCTCGTCCGGGATTTACAATCAGCCCCAGCATTTT. The rearrangement joins TRBV7-9 to TRBJ1-5; D gene unclear. V shed 4 bases and J shed 3 bases, with 13 bases lying between them. Germline loops: CDR1 SEHNR, CDR2 FQNEAQ (reference sequence). This CDR3 is 15 amino acids long. Full variable domain (outside the CDR3, taken from reference TRBV7-9 and TRBJ1-5): DTGVSQNPRHKITKRGQNVTFRCDPISEHNRLYWYRQTLGQGPEFLTYFQNEAQLEKSRLLSDRFSAERPKGSFSTLEIQRTEQGDSAMYLCASSSSGIYNQPQHFGDGTRLSIL.

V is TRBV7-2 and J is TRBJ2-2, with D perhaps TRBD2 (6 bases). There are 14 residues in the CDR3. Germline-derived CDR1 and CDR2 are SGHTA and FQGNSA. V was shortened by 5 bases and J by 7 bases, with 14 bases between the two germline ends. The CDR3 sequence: CASSTHGGLGELFF. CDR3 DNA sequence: TGTGCCAGCAGCACGCATGGGGGACTCGGGGAGCTGTTTTTT.

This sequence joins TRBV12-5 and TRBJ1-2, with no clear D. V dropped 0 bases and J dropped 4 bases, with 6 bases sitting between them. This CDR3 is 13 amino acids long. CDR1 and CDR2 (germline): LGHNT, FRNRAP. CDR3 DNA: TGTGCTAGTGGTTTGGTACGGGGCTATGGCTACACCTTC. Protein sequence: CASGLVRGYGYTF.

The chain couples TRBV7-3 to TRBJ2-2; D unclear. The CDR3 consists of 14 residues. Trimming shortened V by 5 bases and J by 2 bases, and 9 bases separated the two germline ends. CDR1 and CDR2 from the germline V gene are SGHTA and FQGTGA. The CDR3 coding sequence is TGTGCCAGCAGCGCTCAGATAAACACCGGGGAGCTGTTTTTT. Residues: CASSAQINTGELFF.

This CDR3 reads CAISLSGGQDTEAFF. The CDR3 nucleotides read TGTGCCATCAGCCTTTCAGGGGGCCAGGACACTGAAGCTTTCTTT. The rearrangement links TRBV10-3 to TRBJ1-1, with 8 bases matching TRBD1. With V trimmed by 6 bases and J by 3 bases, 9 bases remained unmatched. This CDR3 spans 15 amino acids. CDR1 and CDR2 from the germline V gene are ENHRY and SYGVKD.

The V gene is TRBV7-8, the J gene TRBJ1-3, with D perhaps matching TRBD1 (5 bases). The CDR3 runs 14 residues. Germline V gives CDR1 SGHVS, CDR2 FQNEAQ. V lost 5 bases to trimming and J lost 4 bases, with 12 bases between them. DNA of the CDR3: TGTGCCAGCAGCCATAGGGGTTTCGGAAACACCATATATTTT. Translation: CASSHRGFGNTIYF.

The CDR3 bases are TGTGCCAGCAGTGAAGGCAGGAGCAATCAGCCCCAGCATTTT. Translation: CASSEGRSNQPQHF. The rearrangement joins TRBV6-1 to TRBJ1-5, with D hard to call. Germline V gene sequence: CDR1 MNHNS, CDR2 SASEGT. CDR3 size: 14 residues. Between the trimmed V and J ends, which lost 1 base and 1 base, there was a span of 5 bases.

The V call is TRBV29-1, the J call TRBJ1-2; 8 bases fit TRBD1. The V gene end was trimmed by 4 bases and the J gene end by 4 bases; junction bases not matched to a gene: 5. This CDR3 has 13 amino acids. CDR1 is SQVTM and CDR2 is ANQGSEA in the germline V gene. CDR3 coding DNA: TGCAGCGTTGCCGCAGGGGGCCCCTATGGCTACACCTTC. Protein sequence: CSVAAGGPYGYTF.

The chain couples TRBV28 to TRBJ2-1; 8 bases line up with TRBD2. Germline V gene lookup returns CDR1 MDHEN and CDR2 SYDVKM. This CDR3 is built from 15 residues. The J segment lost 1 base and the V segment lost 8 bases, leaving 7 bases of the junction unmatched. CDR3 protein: CASPSGGGSYNEQFF. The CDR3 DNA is TGTGCCAGCCCCTCGGGCGGGGGGTCCTACAATGAGCAGTTCTTC.

Here the CDR3 DNA reads TGTGCCAGCTCCCCGGACAGGACCGCTTCCTACGAGCAGTACTTC. Protein product: CASSPDRTASYEQYF. The chain employs TRBV18 and TRBJ2-7, with 7 bases that match TRBD1. V gave up 6 bases and J gave up 1 base; unmatched junction bases: 9. CDR3 length: 15 residues. Germline assignment: CDR1 KGHSH and CDR2 LQKENI.

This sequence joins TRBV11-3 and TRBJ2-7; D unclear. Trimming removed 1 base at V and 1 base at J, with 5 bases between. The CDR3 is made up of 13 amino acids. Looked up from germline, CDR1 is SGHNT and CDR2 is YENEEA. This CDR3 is CASSLAFSYEQYF. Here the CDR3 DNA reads TGTGCCAGCAGCTTAGCGTTTTCCTACGAGCAGTACTTC.

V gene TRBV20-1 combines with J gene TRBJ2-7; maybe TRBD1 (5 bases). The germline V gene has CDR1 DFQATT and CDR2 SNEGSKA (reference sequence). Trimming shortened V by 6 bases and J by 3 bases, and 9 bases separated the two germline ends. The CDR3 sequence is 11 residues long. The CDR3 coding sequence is TGCAGTGCCCTTGACAGCTACGAGCAGTACTTC. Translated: CSALDSYEQYF.

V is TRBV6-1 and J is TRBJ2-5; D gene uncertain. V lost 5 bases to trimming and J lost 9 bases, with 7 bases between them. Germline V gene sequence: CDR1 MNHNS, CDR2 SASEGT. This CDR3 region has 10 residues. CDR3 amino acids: CASSFRAQYF. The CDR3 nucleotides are TGTGCCAGCAGTTTTCGGGCCCAGTACTTC.

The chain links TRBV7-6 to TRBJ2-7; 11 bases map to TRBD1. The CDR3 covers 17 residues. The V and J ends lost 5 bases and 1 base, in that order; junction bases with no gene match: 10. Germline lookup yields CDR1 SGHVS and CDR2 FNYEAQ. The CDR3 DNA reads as TGTGCCAGCAGCCCAGACCTAGGGACAGGGGGATCCTACGAGCAGTACTTC. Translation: CASSPDLGTGGSYEQYF. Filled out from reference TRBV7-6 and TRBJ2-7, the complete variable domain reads GAGVSQSPRYKVTKRGQDVALRCDPISGHVSLYWYRQALGQGPEFLTYFNYEAQQDKSGLPNDRFSAERPEGSISTLTIQRTEQRDSAMYRCASSPDLGTGGSYEQYFGPGTRLTVT.

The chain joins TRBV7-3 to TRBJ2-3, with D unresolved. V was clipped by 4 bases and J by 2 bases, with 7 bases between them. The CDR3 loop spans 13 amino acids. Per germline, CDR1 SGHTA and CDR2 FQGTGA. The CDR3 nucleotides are TGTGCCAGCAGCTCCGTGTTCACAGATACGCAGTATTTT. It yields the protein CASSSVFTDTQYF.

This chain's CDR3 is CASSLTGVGYPVEKLFF. The CDR3 DNA sequence: TGTGCCAGCAGTCTAACAGGGGTTGGTTACCCGGTTGAAAAACTGTTTTTT. The rearrangement links TRBV28 to TRBJ1-4, with 7 bases that match TRBD1. The CDR3 has 17 residues. Germline V gene lookup returns CDR1 MDHEN and CDR2 SYDVKM. J gave up 7 bases and V 5 bases, and 16 bases lay outside the gene matches.

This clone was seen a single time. CDR3 sequence reads: CASSLQDGGAGELFF. CDR3 in DNA: TGTGCCAGCAGCCTCCAGGACGGAGGGGCCGGGGAGCTGTTTTTT. The chain uses TRBV11-3 and TRBJ2-2; D might be TRBD2 (6 bases). Germline V gene data show CDR1 as SGHNT and CDR2 as YENEEA. The germline V and J ends were trimmed by 5 bases and 6 bases, with 16 bases remaining between them. The length of the CDR3 is 15 residues.

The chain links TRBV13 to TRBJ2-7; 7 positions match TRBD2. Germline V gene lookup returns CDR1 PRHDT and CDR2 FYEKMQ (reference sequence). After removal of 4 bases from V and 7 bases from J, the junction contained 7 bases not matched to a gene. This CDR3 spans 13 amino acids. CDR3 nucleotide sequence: TGTGCCAGCAGCTCCCCCTGGGGGGGAGAGCAGTACTTC. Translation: CASSSPWGGEQYF.

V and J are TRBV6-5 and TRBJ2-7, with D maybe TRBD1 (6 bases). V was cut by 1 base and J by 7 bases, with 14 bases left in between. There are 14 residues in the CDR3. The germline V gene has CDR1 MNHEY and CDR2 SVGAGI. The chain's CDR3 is CASSYFLGAREQYF. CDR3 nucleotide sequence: TGTGCCAGCAGTTACTTTCTGGGGGCTAGGGAGCAGTACTTC.

The CDR3 sequence: CSVETEYTDTQYF. In nucleotides, the CDR3 is TGCAGCGTCGAGACAGAATACACAGATACGCAGTATTTT. The chain uses TRBV29-1 and TRBJ2-3, with D tentatively TRBD1 (5 bases). CDR1 is SQVTM and CDR2 is ANQGSEA in the germline V gene. The CDR3 spans 13 residues. With 6 bases removed from V and 2 bases from J, the gap between germline ends came to 12 bases.

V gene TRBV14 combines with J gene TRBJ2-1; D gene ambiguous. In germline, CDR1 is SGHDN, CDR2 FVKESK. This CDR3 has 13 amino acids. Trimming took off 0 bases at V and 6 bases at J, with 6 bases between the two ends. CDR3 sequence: CASSQERGNEQFF. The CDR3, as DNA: TGTGCCAGCAGCCAAGAGAGAGGCAATGAGCAGTTCTTC.

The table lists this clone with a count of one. CDR3 nucleotide sequence: TGTGCCAGTAGTATCCCAGGGGATGGCCAGCCCCAGCATTTT. It translates to CASSIPGDGQPQHF. J is TRBJ1-5 and V is TRBV19, with D possibly being TRBD1 (6 bases). V lost 3 bases, J lost 7 bases, and 13 bases lay in between. Looked up from germline, CDR1 is LNHDA and CDR2 is SQIVND (reference sequence). CDR3 length: 14 residues.

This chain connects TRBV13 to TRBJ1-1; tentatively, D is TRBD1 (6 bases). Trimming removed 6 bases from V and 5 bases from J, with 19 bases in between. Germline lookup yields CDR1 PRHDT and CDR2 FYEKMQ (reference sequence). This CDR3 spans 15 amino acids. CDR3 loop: CASRQISRGRTEAFF. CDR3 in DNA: TGTGCCAGCAGACAAATAAGCAGGGGTAGGACTGAAGCTTTCTTT.

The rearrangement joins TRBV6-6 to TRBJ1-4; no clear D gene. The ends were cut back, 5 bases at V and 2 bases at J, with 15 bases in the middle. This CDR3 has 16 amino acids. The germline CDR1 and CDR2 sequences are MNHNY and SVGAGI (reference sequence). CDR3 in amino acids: CASSLGPSRTNEKLFF. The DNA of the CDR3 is TGTGCCAGCAGTCTTGGGCCTAGCAGGACTAATGAAAAACTGTTTTTT.